One and the same sample provided the 28 T cell receptor beta chains below, sequenced in a study of blood T cell repertoires in COVID-19. The repertoire was sequenced with immunoSEQ multiplex PCR; TCRdb's copy has only in-frame clones and lacks some. The sample consists of approximately 200,000 clones, about nine tenths of them appearing once. The sequenced sample consisted of PBMCs or T cells enriched from blood (not recorded which). Receptors were obtained from a woman aged 25 to 39 who had recovered from COVID-19.

The chain couples TRBV19 to TRBJ2-7; tentatively, D is TRBD1 (6 bases). The CDR3 is made up of 15 amino acids. The germline V and J ends were trimmed by 1 base and 4 bases, with 14 bases remaining between them. Germline-derived CDR1 and CDR2 are LNHDA and SQIVND (reference sequence). DNA for the CDR3: TGTGCCAGTAGTATAGGGTTGTCAGGGGTGTACGAGCAGTACTTC. It specifies CASSIGLSGVYEQYF. The full variable domain, completed using reference TRBV19 and TRBJ2-7, is DGGITQSPKYLFRKEGQNVTLSCEQNLNHDAMYWYRQDPGQGLRLIYYSQIVNDFQKGDIAEGYSVSREKKESFPLTVTSAQKNPTAFYLCASSIGLSGVYEQYFGPGTRLTVT.

This clone was seen more than once but under ten times. The chain has TRBV4-3 and TRBJ1-2; maybe TRBD1 (5 bases). V shed 0 bases and J shed 3 bases, with 17 bases lying between them. Germline CDR1 reads LGHNA; CDR2 reads YSLEER. The CDR3 contains 17 residues. Here the CDR3 reads CASSQEPTHGGDYGYTF. CDR3 DNA: TGCGCCAGCAGCCAAGAACCAACCCATGGGGGGGACTATGGCTACACCTTC.

The chain joins TRBV12-5 to TRBJ2-4; tentative D call: TRBD1 (6 bases). The CDR3 contains 15 residues. Trimming took 5 bases from V and 0 from J, leaving 11 bases between them. CDR1 and CDR2 (germline): LGHNT, FRNRAP. CDR3 amino acids: CASGQGRVAKNIQYF. The CDR3 DNA reads TGTGCTAGTGGTCAGGGGCGCGTAGCCAAAAACATTCAGTACTTC.

This clone has only one observation. CDR3 sequence reads: CASSPLQGDEKLFF. CDR3 coding DNA: TGTGCCAGCAGCCCACTACAGGGAGATGAAAAACTGTTTTTT. The V gene is TRBV7-8, the J gene TRBJ1-4, with D perhaps TRBD1 (6 bases). There are 14 residues in the CDR3. The germline CDR1 and CDR2 sequences are SGHVS and FQNEAQ. V shed 5 bases and J shed 6 bases, with 13 bases lying between them. The full variable domain, rest sourced from reference TRBV7-8 and TRBJ1-4, is GAGVSQSPRYKVAKRGQDVALRCDPISGHVSLFWYQQALGQGPEFLTYFQNEAQLDKSGLPSDRFFAERPEGSVSTLKIQRTQQEDSAVYLCASSPLQGDEKLFFGSGTQLSVL.

To note about this clone: In the same sample, other DNA sequences code for this CDR3. CDR3 nucleotides: TGTGCCAGCAGCTTAACCAGGGGAGGGGAAAAACTGTTTTTT. Protein: CASSLTRGGEKLFF. The gene calls are TRBV11-3 and TRBJ1-4, with a tentative D call TRBD1 (6 bases). The CDR3 is 14 residues long. Trimming removed 2 bases at V and 8 bases at J, with 12 bases between. The germline V gene has CDR1 SGHNT and CDR2 YENEEA.

This chain connects TRBV7-9 to TRBJ2-4; D perhaps matches TRBD2 (6 bases). Germline V gives CDR1 SEHNR, CDR2 FQNEAQ (reference sequence). V was shortened by 5 bases and J by 0 bases, with 20 bases between the two germline ends. CDR3 length equals 18 residues. The CDR3 sequence: CASSRWTTGVSAKNIQYF. The CDR3 nucleotides read TGTGCCAGCAGCAGGTGGACTACCGGGGTGTCAGCCAAAAACATTCAGTACTTC.

The chain has TRBV19 and TRBJ1-5; no definite D call. Germline V gene lookup returns CDR1 LNHDA and CDR2 SQIVND (reference sequence). CDR3 size: 14 residues. V lost 5 bases and J lost 5, with 13 bases in between. The CDR3 reads CASSFVWGDQPQHF. CDR3 sequence (DNA): TGTGCCAGTAGTTTCGTCTGGGGAGATCAGCCCCAGCATTTT.

A note on this clone: The junction does not match germline at one end; this may be a read error. The chain has TRBV12-3 or TRBV12-4 and TRBJ1-5; 8 bases are a match to TRBD1. CDR3 length equals 12 residues. Here the CDR3 reads CASSTPDRVLSF. The CDR3 region has the DNA TGTGCCAGCAGCACCCCGGACAGGGTCCTTAGTTTT.

The V gene is TRBV24-1, the J gene TRBJ2-1, with TRBD2 as a possible D gene (5 bases). This CDR3 contains 14 residues. Germline assignment: CDR1 KGHDR and CDR2 SFDVKD. Between the trimmed V and J ends, which lost 4 bases and 10 bases, there was a span of 16 bases. CDR3 residues: CATSDPSERGEQFF. CDR3 DNA sequence: TGTGCCACCAGTGACCCGTCCGAAAGAGGGGAGCAGTTCTTC.

The chain carries TRBV19 and TRBJ1-2; D call uncertain. Trimming cost V 5 bases and J 3 bases, with 13 bases left between them. From germline, CDR1 is LNHDA and CDR2 SQIVND (reference sequence). The CDR3 runs to 14 residues. The CDR3 loop is CASSPNGQDYGYTF. CDR3 coding DNA: TGTGCCAGTAGTCCCAACGGCCAGGACTATGGCTACACCTTC. The full variable domain, with the rest looked up from reference TRBV19 and TRBJ1-2, is DGGITQSPKYLFRKEGQNVTLSCEQNLNHDAMYWYRQDPGQGLRLIYYSQIVNDFQKGDIAEGYSVSREKKESFPLTVTSAQKNPTAFYLCASSPNGQDYGYTFGSGTRLTVV.

This clone came up a few times. The V gene is TRBV15, the J gene TRBJ1-3; no reliable D call. Germline CDR1 is LNHNV and CDR2 is YYDKDF (reference sequence). The V end was cut by 5 bases, the J end by 4 bases, with 6 bases between. There are 12 residues in the CDR3. The CDR3 bases are TGTGCCACCAGCCTGTCCGGAAACACCATATATTTT. It codes for CATSLSGNTIYF.

This clone has only a few counts. This sequence joins TRBV5-6 and TRBJ1-6; D perhaps matches TRBD1 (5 bases). The CDR3 extends over 14 amino acids. Germline V lookup: CDR1 SGHDT, CDR2 YYEEEE. Deletions cut 2 bases from V and 8 bases from J, with 11 bases between. CDR3 loop: CASSFRGQYSPLHF. In DNA form, the CDR3 reads TGTGCCAGCAGCTTTAGGGGCCAGTATTCACCCCTCCACTTT.

V is TRBV7-2 and J is TRBJ2-1, with 8 bases identical to TRBD2. The CDR3 totals 14 residues. CDR1 and CDR2 (germline): SGHTA, FQGNSA. Unmatched junction bases numbered 5, after V lost 2 bases and J lost 8 bases. DNA for the CDR3: TGTGCCAGCAGCTTACAGGGACTAGTAGATGAGCAGTTCTTC. Translation: CASSLQGLVDEQFF.

This chain uses TRBV6-2 or TRBV6-3 with TRBJ1-2; 8 bases align to TRBD1. The CDR3 runs to 13 residues. The junction had 3 bases not matched to a gene; V was cut back by 5 bases and J by 4 bases. Looked up from germline, CDR1 is MNHEY and CDR2 is SVGEGT. The CDR3 region is CASSLGTGYGYTF. DNA for the CDR3: TGTGCCAGCAGTCTCGGGACAGGCTATGGCTACACCTTC.

The chain recombines TRBV24-1 with TRBJ1-2; D call uncertain. This CDR3 has 13 amino acids. V was clipped by 5 bases and J by 5 bases, with 11 bases between them. Germline V gene sequence: CDR1 KGHDR, CDR2 SFDVKD. The CDR3 reads CATSGLQSYGYTF. CDR3 nucleotides: TGTGCCACCAGTGGTCTACAGTCATATGGCTACACCTTC.

This clone turned up a few times. The chain combines TRBV27 with TRBJ2-5; TRBD1 matches 9 bases. V lost 2 bases, J lost 4 bases, and 2 bases stayed unmatched. The CDR3 spans 14 residues. Looked up from germline, CDR1 is MNHEY and CDR2 is SMNVEV (reference sequence). The CDR3: CASSLPGQGETQYF. The CDR3 DNA sequence: TGTGCCAGCAGTTTACCGGGACAGGGAGAGACCCAGTACTTC.

The count of this clone is one. The V gene is TRBV24-1, the J gene TRBJ1-2; TRBD1 might be the D (5 bases). The CDR3 consists of 15 residues. Trimming left V 4 bases short and J 4 bases short, with 15 bases between. Germline V CDR1 and CDR2: KGHDR, SFDVKD. CDR3 residues: CATSDDTETVYGYTF. CDR3 sequence (DNA): TGTGCCACCAGTGACGACACAGAGACAGTCTATGGCTACACCTTC.

The chain uses TRBV19 and TRBJ2-7; 7 bases agree with TRBD1. Germline V CDR1 and CDR2: LNHDA, SQIVND (reference sequence). After removal of 1 base from V and 4 bases from J, the junction contained 7 bases not matched to a gene. This CDR3 contains 15 residues. The CDR3 reads CASSIGPGQKYEQYF. DNA of the CDR3: TGTGCCAGTAGTATAGGCCCGGGACAGAAATACGAGCAGTACTTC.

V and J are TRBV19 and TRBJ2-1; D uncertain. This CDR3 is 14 amino acids long. V lost 3 bases to trimming and J lost 5 bases, with 11 bases between them. Germline CDR1 reads LNHDA; CDR2 reads SQIVND (reference sequence). Here the CDR3 DNA reads TGTGCCAGTAGTATTCCCAGGTTAGACAATGAGCAGTTCTTC. Translated, it gives CASSIPRLDNEQFF.

A few counts support this clone. The genes are TRBV4-2 and TRBJ2-1; 8 bases are a match to TRBD2. Germline V gene lookup returns CDR1 LGHNA and CDR2 YNFKEQ. The CDR3 consists of 15 residues. V lost 0 bases to trimming and J lost 10 bases; unmatched junction nucleotides: 8. CDR3 residues: CASSQDPGGPGEQFF. CDR3 in DNA: TGTGCCAGCAGCCAAGATCCGGGGGGGCCGGGCGAGCAGTTCTTC.

V gene TRBV7-2 combines with J gene TRBJ2-1; 7 nucleotides line up with TRBD1. The trim removed 2 bases at V and 6 bases at J, leaving 4 bases unmatched. CDR1 and CDR2 (germline): SGHTA, FQGNSA. The CDR3 consists of 14 residues. The CDR3 reads CASSLKRGLNEQFF. The CDR3 nucleotides are TGTGCCAGCAGCTTAAAGAGGGGGCTCAATGAGCAGTTCTTC.

J is TRBJ1-1 and V is TRBV7-8; D ambiguous. CDR3 length: 15 amino acids. The germline V and J ends were trimmed by 1 base and 5 bases, with 14 bases remaining between them. The V gene's germline CDR1 is SGHVS and CDR2 FQNEAQ. Written as DNA, the CDR3 is TGTGCCAGCAGCTTAGGTCTGGTTCGGGTAACTGAAGCTTTCTTT. This encodes CASSLGLVRVTEAFF. The full variable domain, completed using reference TRBV7-8 and TRBJ1-1, is GAGVSQSPRYKVAKRGQDVALRCDPISGHVSLFWYQQALGQGPEFLTYFQNEAQLDKSGLPSDRFFAERPEGSVSTLKIQRTQQEDSAVYLCASSLGLVRVTEAFFGQGTRLTVV.

On this clone itself: Sequence at one end of the junction differs from germline and may be a read error. This sequence joins TRBV6-1 and TRBJ2-7, with D possibly matching TRBD1 (5 bases). Germline V gene lookup returns CDR1 MNHNS and CDR2 SASEGT. The CDR3 is 15 amino acids. The CDR3 region has the DNA TGTGCCAGCAGTGAAGTACTGTTAATAGTTGGCAGCAGGGACTTC. Translated, it gives CASSEVLLIVGSRDF.

Comments on this clone: Other DNA sequences in the sample encode the same CDR3. The chain combines TRBV5-1 with TRBJ1-2; possibly TRBD1 for D (5 bases). The V and J ends lost 2 bases and 6 bases respectively, with 11 bases between them. The CDR3 sequence is 13 residues long. Germline V gene sequence: CDR1 SGHRS, CDR2 YFSETQ. The CDR3 bases are TGCGCCAGCAGCTTTCAGGGTGAGGATGGCTACACCTTC. Encoded protein: CASSFQGEDGYTF.

The gene calls are TRBV5-1 and TRBJ2-5; D uncertain. The germline V and J ends were trimmed by 0 bases and 5 bases, with 11 bases remaining between them. The length of the CDR3 is 14 residues. Germline CDR1 is SGHRS and CDR2 is YFSETQ. The CDR3 DNA sequence: TGCGCCAGCAGCTTGGTCGGTTATACGGAGACCCAGTACTTC. Protein sequence: CASSLVGYTETQYF.

The chain recombines TRBV2 with TRBJ2-2; no definite D call. This CDR3 region has 13 residues. Germline values: CDR1 SNHLY, CDR2 FYNNEI. In nucleotides, the CDR3 is TGTGCTCCCTGGGCCGATCGACGCCGTAAGCTGTTTTTT. Translating gives CAPWADRRRKLFF. The whole variable domain, remainder taken from reference TRBV2 and TRBJ2-2, is EPEVTQTPSHQVTQMGQEVILRCVPISNHLYFYWYRQILGQKVEFLVSFYNNEISEKSEIFDDQFSVERPDGSNFTLKIRSTKLEDSAMYFCAPWADRRRKLFFGEGSRLTVL.

The chain uses TRBV23-1 and TRBJ2-7; possible D gene TRBD1, 6 bases. TRBV23-1 is an ORF for which the function is uncertain. The CDR3 runs 16 residues. V lost 4 bases to trimming and J lost 0 bases, with 16 bases between them. CDR3 nucleotides: TGCGCCAGCAGTCCAGACAGGCGCAGAAGCTCCTACGAGCAGTACTTC. Protein: CASSPDRRRSSYEQYF.

This chain links TRBV7-8 with TRBJ1-1; 8 bases line up with TRBD1. The CDR3 loop spans 15 amino acids. The ends lost 4 bases at V and 10 bases at J; junction bases unmatched: 14. Per the germline V gene, CDR1 is SGHVS and CDR2 is FQNEAQ. CDR3 loop: CASSSLRQGLYTAFF. The CDR3 bases are TGTGCCAGCAGCTCCCTCAGACAGGGGCTCTACACAGCTTTCTTT.